What follows describes a single TCR beta chain. As yet, its antigen is unknown. The entry originates in a study of a mutant IDH1 vaccine in newly diagnosed glioma. Study at large: Vaccinations were initiated 4-6 weeks following radiotherapy alone, or were given together with temozolomide cycles. Patients got radiotherapy, temozolomide, or both beforehand, and most got both.

Losses at the gene ends were 3 bases for V and 5 bases for J; bases not matched to a gene: 18. The CDR3 contains 18 residues. The V gene's germline CDR1 is ENHRY and CDR2 SYGVKD. This sample's time point: week 5, during vaccination. The content of each vaccine dose was 300 ug of mutant IDH1 20-mer peptide, and topical imiquimod accompanied it. This table comes from immunoSEQ multiplex PCR, and its TCRdb copy is limited to in-frame clones, with some not included. The profile covers tens of thousands of clones, with around 78% appearing a single time and around 5.9% taken by the ten largest. The V gene is TRBV10-3, the J gene TRBJ2-7; 8 nucleotides align to TRBD1. The origin of this receptor is a man in his forties with glioma. Specimen: PBMCs, collected from a glioma patient whose treatment included an IDH1 peptide vaccine. The CDR3 loop is CAISERARGTGGFHEQYF. The CDR3 DNA is TGTGCCATCAGTGAAAGGGCCCGGGGGACAGGTGGCTTTCACGAGCAGTACTTC.